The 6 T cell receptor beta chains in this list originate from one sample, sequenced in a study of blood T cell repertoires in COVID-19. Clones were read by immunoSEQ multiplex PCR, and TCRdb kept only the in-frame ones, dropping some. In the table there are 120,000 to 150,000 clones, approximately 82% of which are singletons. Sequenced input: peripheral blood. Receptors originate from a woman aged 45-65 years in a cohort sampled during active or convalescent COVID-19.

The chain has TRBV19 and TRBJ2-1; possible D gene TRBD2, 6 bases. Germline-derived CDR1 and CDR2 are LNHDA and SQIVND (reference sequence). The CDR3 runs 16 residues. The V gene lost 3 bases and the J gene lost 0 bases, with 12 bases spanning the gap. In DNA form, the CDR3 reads TGTGCCAGTAGTATTGGGGGGAGTAGCTCCTACAATGAGCAGTTCTTC. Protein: CASSIGGSSSYNEQFF. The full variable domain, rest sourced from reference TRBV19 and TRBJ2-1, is DGGITQSPKYLFRKEGQNVTLSCEQNLNHDAMYWYRQDPGQGLRLIYYSQIVNDFQKGDIAEGYSVSREKKESFPLTVTSAQKNPTAFYLCASSIGGSSSYNEQFFGPGTRLTVL.

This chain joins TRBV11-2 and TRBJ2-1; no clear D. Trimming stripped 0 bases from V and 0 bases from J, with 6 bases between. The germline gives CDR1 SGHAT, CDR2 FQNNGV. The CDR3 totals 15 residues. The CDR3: CASSLDPSSYNEQFF. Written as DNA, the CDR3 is TGTGCCAGCAGCTTAGACCCTAGCTCCTACAATGAGCAGTTCTTC.

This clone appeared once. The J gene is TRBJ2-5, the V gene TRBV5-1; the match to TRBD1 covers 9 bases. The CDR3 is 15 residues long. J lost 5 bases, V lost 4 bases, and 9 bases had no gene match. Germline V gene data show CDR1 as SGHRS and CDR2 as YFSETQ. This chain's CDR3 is CASSAPGQGSETQYF. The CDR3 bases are TGCGCCAGCAGCGCGCCGGGACAGGGTTCCGAGACCCAGTACTTC.

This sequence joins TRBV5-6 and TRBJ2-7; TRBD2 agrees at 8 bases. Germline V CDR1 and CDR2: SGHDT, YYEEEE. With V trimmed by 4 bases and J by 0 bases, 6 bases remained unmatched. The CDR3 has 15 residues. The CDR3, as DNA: TGTGCCAGCAGCGGTGAGCGGGGGACCTCCTACGAGCAGTACTTC. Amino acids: CASSGERGTSYEQYF.

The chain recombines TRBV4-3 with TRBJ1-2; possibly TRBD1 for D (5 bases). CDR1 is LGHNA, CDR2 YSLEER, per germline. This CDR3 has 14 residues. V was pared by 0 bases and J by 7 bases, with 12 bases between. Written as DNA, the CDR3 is TGCGCCAGCAGCCAAGAATGGCAGGGTCGTGGCTACACCTTC. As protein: CASSQEWQGRGYTF.

CDR3 sequence: CASSQDRGAPTRGINGYTF. CDR3 DNA: TGTGCCAGCAGCCAAGACCGAGGGGCCCCCACCAGGGGCATAAATGGCTACACCTTC. The chain has TRBV14 and TRBJ1-2, with D perhaps matching TRBD1 (6 bases). The germline CDR1 and CDR2 sequences are SGHDN and FVKESK. The length of the CDR3 is 19 residues. Deletions cut 0 bases from V and 6 bases from J, with 26 bases between.